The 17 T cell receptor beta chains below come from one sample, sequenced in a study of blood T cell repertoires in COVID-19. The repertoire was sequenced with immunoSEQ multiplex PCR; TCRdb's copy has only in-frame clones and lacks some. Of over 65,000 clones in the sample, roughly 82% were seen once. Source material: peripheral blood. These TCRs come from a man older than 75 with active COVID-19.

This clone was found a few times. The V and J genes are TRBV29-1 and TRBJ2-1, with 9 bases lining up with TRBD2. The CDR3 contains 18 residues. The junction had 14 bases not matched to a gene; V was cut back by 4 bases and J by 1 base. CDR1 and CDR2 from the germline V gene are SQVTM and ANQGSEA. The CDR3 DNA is TGCAGCGTTGTTCTGTATTGGGCGGGAGGGGGATCCTACAATGAGCAGTTCTTC. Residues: CSVVLYWAGGGSYNEQFF.

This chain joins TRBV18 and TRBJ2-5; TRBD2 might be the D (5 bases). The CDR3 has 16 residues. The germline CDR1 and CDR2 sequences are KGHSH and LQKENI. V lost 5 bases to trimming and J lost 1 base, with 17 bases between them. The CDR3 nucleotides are TGTGCCAGCTCATCCCGTGGAGGACGGATCCAAGAGACCCAGTACTTC. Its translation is CASSSRGGRIQETQYF.

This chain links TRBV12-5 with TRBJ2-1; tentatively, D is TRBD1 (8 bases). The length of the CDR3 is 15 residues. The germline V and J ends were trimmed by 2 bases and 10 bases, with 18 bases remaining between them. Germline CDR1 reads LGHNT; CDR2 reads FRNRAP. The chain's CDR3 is CASGLYETGDYEQFF. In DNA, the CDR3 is TGTGCTAGTGGTTTGTACGAGACAGGGGACTACGAGCAGTTCTTC. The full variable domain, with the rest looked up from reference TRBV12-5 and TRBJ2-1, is DARVTQTPRHKVTEMGQEVTMRCQPILGHNTVFWYRQTMMQGLELLAYFRNRAPLDDSGMPKDRFSAEMPDATLATLKIQPSEPRDSAVYFCASGLYETGDYEQFFGPGTRLTVL.

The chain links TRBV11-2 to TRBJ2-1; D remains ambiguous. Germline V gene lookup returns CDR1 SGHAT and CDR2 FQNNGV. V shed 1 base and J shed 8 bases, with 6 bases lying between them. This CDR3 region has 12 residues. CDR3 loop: CASSLGSDEQFF. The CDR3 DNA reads TGTGCCAGCAGCTTAGGGTCGGATGAGCAGTTCTTC.

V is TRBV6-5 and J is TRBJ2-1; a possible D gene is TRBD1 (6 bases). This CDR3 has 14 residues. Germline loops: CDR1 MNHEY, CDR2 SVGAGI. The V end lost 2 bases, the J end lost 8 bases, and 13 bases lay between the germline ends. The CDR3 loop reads CASSYRPSGDEQFF. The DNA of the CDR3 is TGTGCCAGCAGTTACCGGCCTTCAGGGGATGAGCAGTTCTTC.

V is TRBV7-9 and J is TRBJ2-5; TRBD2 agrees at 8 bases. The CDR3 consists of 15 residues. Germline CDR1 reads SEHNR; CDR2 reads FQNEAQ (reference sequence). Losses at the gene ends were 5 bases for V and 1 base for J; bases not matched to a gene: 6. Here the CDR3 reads CASSGIAGFQETQYF. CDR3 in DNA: TGTGCCAGCAGCGGCATAGCGGGATTCCAAGAGACCCAGTACTTC.

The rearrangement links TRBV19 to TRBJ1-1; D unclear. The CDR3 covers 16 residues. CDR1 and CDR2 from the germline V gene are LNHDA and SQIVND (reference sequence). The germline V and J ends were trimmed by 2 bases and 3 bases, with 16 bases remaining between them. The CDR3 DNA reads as TGTGCCAGTAGTATACGAACTTCGGGGTATGACACTGAAGCTTTCTTT. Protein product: CASSIRTSGYDTEAFF. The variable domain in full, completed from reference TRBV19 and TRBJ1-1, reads DGGITQSPKYLFRKEGQNVTLSCEQNLNHDAMYWYRQDPGQGLRLIYYSQIVNDFQKGDIAEGYSVSREKKESFPLTVTSAQKNPTAFYLCASSIRTSGYDTEAFFGQGTRLTVV.

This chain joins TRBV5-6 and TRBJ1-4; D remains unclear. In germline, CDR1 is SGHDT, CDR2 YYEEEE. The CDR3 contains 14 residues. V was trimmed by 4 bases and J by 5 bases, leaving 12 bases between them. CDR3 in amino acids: CASSNGLMNEKLFF. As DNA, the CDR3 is TGTGCCAGCAGCAACGGACTGATGAATGAAAAACTGTTTTTT.

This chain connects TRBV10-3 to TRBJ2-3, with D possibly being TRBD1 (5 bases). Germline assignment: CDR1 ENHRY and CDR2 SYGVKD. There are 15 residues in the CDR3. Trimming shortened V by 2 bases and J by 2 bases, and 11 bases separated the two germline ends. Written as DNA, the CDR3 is TGTGCCATCAGTGAGCGGAAGGGGCCCACAGATACGCAGTATTTT. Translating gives CAISERKGPTDTQYF.

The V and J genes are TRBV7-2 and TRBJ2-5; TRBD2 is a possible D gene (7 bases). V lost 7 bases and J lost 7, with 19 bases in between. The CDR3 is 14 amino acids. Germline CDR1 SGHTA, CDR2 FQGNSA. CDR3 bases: TGTGCCAGCACCCGAAGTGCGGGGGCCGTGACCCAGTACTTC. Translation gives CASTRSAGAVTQYF.

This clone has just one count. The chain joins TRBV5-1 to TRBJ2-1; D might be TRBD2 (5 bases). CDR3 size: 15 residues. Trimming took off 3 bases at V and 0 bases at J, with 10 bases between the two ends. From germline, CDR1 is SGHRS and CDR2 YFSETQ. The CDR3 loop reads CASSSSGDSYNEQFF. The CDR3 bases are TGCGCCAGCAGCTCCAGCGGTGACTCCTACAATGAGCAGTTCTTC. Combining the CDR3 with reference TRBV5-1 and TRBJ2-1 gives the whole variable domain KAGVTQTPRYLIKTRGQQVTLSCSPISGHRSVSWYQQTPGQGLQFLFEYFSETQRNKGNFPGRFSGRQFSNSRSEMNVSTLELGDSALYLCASSSSGDSYNEQFFGPGTRLTVL.

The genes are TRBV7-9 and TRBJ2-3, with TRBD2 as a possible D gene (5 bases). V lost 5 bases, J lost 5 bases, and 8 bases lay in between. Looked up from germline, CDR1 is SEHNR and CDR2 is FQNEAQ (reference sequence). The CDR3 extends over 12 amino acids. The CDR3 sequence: CASSDEGDTQYF. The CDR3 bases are TGTGCCAGCAGCGACGAGGGAGATACGCAGTATTTT.

The CDR3 coding sequence is TGCGCCAGCAGCTTGATCGGCGGGACCTCAACAGATACGCAGTATTTT. It is translated as CASSLIGGTSTDTQYF. The V gene is TRBV5-1, the J gene TRBJ2-3, with TRBD2 as a possible D gene (6 bases). The V end lost 1 base, the J end lost 3 bases, and 15 bases lay between the germline ends. CDR1 SGHRS and CDR2 YFSETQ come from the germline V gene. The CDR3 covers 16 residues.

The DNA for the CDR3 is TGCGCCAGCAGAGGACAGGGATTGGATGAGCAGTTCTTC. It translates to CASRGQGLDEQFF. This chain links TRBV5-1 with TRBJ2-1, with 8 nucleotides matching TRBD1. Germline trimming cut 5 bases from V and 8 bases from J; bases unmatched to any gene: 6. There are 13 residues in the CDR3. Germline V gives CDR1 SGHRS, CDR2 YFSETQ.

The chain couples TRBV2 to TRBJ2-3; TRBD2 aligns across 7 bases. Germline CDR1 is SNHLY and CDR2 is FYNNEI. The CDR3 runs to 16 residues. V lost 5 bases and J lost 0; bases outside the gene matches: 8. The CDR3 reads CASSSQAGLSTDTQYF. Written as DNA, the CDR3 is TGTGCCAGCAGTTCACAAGCGGGGCTTAGCACAGATACGCAGTATTTT.

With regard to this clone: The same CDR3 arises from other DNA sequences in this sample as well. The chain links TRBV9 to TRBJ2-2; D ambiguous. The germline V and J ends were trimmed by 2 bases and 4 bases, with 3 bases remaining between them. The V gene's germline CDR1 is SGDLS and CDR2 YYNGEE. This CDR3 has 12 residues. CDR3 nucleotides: TGTGCCAGCAGCGTGAGCACCGGGGAGCTGTTTTTT. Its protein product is CASSVSTGELFF.

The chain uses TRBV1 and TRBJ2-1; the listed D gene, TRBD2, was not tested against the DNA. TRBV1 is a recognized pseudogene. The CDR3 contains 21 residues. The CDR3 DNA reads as TGCACCAGCAGCCAAGGCTGTTTTCCAGCGGGAGGGCCTAGCTCCTACAATGAGCAGTTCTTC. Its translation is CTSSQGCFPAGGPSSYNEQFF.